Each of the 6 T cell receptor beta chains below was sequenced from the same sample in a study of T cells in Graves' hyperthyroidism and ophthalmopathy. TCR beta CDR3 regions were amplified from RNA transcripts. Primed by the HTBI set, a first-round RT-PCR was run on the TCR CDR3. TCRdb reprocessed the multiplex PCR reads with MiXCR, giving one entry per CDR3 protein. The repertoire holds more than 450,000 distinct CDR3 sequences, with just under 20% as singletons. Sequencing used blood. Receptor source: a man aged 40-55 years with Graves' ophthalmopathy.

A few counts support this clonotype. The V and J genes are TRBV6-1 and TRBJ1-1; the D is unclear. The CDR3 spans 14 residues. Germline CDR1 is MNHNS and CDR2 is SASEGT. The germline V and J ends were trimmed by 8 bases and 3 bases, with 16 bases remaining between them. The CDR3 bases are TGTGCCAGCGGCAGGTATAATACGGACACTGAAGCTTTCTTT. It yields the protein CASGRYNTDTEAFF.

This clonotype was found a few times. The chain couples TRBV20-1 to TRBJ2-1, with 12 bases that match TRBD2. This CDR3 has 15 amino acids. Looked up from germline, CDR1 is DFQATT and CDR2 is SNEGSKA (reference sequence). Losses at the gene ends were 1 base for V and 4 bases for J; bases not matched to a gene: 2. CDR3 amino acids: CSARVGLAGYNEQFF. CDR3 DNA: TGCAGTGCTAGAGTTGGACTAGCGGGGTACAATGAGCAGTTCTTC.

There are many counts of this clonotype. The gene calls are TRBV11-1 and TRBJ2-5, with 9 bases aligning to TRBD1. Per germline, CDR1 SGHAT and CDR2 FQDESV (reference sequence). J gave up 3 bases and V 4 bases, and 9 bases lay outside the gene matches. The CDR3 has 16 amino acids. CDR3 residues: CASSSGQGGREETQYF. CDR3 bases: TGTGCCAGCAGCTCGGGACAGGGTGGTCGGGAAGAGACCCAGTACTTC.

The gene calls are TRBV6-1 and TRBJ1-2; D gene ambiguous. Trimming shortened V by 8 bases and J by 5 bases, and 12 bases separated the two germline ends. Germline values: CDR1 MNHNS, CDR2 SASEGT. The CDR3 spans 12 residues. The CDR3 DNA follows: TGTGCCAGCGGCGGGTCCTTTTATGGCTACACCTTC. Translated: CASGGSFYGYTF.

The gene calls are TRBV30 and TRBJ2-1, with 9 bases fitting TRBD1. Germline V gives CDR1 GTSNPN, CDR2 SVGIG (reference sequence). This CDR3 spans 15 amino acids. V lost 3 bases, J lost 7 bases, and 10 bases stayed unmatched. The DNA of the CDR3 is TGTGCCTGGAGCACCGGGACAGGGTTGTTAAATGAGCAGTTCTTC. This translates into CAWSTGTGLLNEQFF.

V and J are TRBV12-3 or TRBV12-4 and TRBJ1-2, with 7 nucleotides matching TRBD1. The CDR3 has 16 residues. The trim removed 3 bases at V and 2 bases at J, leaving 9 bases unmatched. The CDR3 reads CASSLTRQGGNYGYTF. The CDR3 DNA sequence: TGTGCCAGCAGTTTGACCCGACAGGGTGGAAACTATGGCTACACCTTC.